This TCR beta chain was obtained from a study of cytomegalovirus exposure and HLA in healthy donors. Study results and limitations: Cytomegalovirus status, reportedly, was diagnosed with high specificity and sensitivity by the classifier.

Sequenced by immunoSEQ multiplex PCR; TCRdb stores in-frame clones only, minus some. The sample yields almost 200,000 clones, roughly three quarters seen once. This clone has only a few counts. The target antigen is unknown. This same CDR3 is encoded by further DNA sequences in the sample. The CDR3 has 13 amino acids. Germline V gene data show CDR1 as ENHRY and CDR2 as SYGVKD. Trimming removed 2 bases at V and 2 bases at J, with 7 bases between. The sequence was collected from a woman under 40 in good health and CMV-seronegative. The rearrangement joins TRBV10-3 to TRBJ2-7; D is perhaps TRBD2 (6 bases). Sequencing input: PBMCs. CDR3 in DNA: TGTGCCATCAGTGAGACGGGGGCCTACGAGCAGTACTTC. Its protein product is CAISETGAYEQYF.